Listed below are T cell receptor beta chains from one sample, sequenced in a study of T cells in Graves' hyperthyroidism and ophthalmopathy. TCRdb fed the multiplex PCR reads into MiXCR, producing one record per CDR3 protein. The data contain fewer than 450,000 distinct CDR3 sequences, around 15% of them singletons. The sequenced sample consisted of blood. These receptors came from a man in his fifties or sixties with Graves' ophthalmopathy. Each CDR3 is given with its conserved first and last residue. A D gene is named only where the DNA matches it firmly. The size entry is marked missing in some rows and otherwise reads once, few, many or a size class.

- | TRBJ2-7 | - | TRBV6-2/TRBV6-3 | CASSYSRTGEAYEQYF | TGTGCCAGCAGTTACAGTCGTACGGGGGAGGCTTACGAGCAGTACTTC
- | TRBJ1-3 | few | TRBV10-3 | CAIQLGTDSSGNTIYF | TGTGCCATCCAGCTCGGGACCGATAGCTCTGGAAACACCATATATTTT
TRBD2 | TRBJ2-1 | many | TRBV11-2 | CASSLALAVSNEQFF | TGTGCCAGCAGCTTAGCTCTAGCGGTTTCCAATGAGCAGTTCTTC
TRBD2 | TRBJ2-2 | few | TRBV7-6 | CASRNITGTSSSGELFF | TGTGCCAGCAGGAATATAACCGGGACTAGCTCTAGCGGGGAGCTGTTTTTT
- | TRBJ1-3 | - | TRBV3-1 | CAGSQRAGAGNTIYF | TGTGCCGGCAGCCAAAGAGCGGGGGCGGGAAACACCATATATTTT
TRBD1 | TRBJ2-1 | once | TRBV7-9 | CASSQTGGRDNEQFF | TGTGCCAGCAGCCAAACAGGGGGACGGGACAATGAGCAGTTCTTC
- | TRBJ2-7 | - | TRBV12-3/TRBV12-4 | CASSLWQTYEQYF | TGTGCCAGCAGTTTATGGCAGACCTACGAGCAGTACTTC
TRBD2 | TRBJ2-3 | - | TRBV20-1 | CSASLAGGSSDTQYF | TGCAGTGCTAGTCTGGCGGGAGGCTCTTCAGATACGCAGTATTTT
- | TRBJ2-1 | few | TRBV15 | CATSRGTGRYNEQFF | TGTGCCACCAGCAGAGGAACAGGGAGATACAATGAGCAGTTCTTC
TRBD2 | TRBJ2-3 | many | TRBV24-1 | CATSDSGRGTDTQYF | TGTGCCACCAGTGATTCAGGGAGGGGCACAGATACGCAGTATTTT
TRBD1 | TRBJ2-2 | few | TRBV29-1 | CSVEDWYRGNTGELFF | TGCAGCGTTGAAGATTGGTACAGGGGAAACACCGGGGAGCTGTTTTTT
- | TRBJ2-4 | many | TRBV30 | CAWSVSVAAKNIQYF | TGTGCCTGGAGTGTCTCGGTTGCGGCCAAAAACATTCAGTACTTC
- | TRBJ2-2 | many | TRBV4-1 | CASSQDGGTNTGELFF | TGCGCCAGCAGCCAAGATGGTGGGACGAACACCGGGGAGCTGTTTTTT
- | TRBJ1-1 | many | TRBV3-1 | CASSQDSISGNTEAFF | TGTGCCAGCAGCCAAGATTCGATATCGGGGAACACTGAAGCTTTCTTT
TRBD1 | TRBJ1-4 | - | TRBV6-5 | CASSYRTGDEKLFF | TGTGCCAGCAGTTATCGGACAGGGGATGAAAAACTGTTTTTT
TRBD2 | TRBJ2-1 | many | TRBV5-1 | CASSLTSGIYNEQFF | TGCGCCAGCAGCTTGACTAGCGGGATCTACAATGAGCAGTTCTTC
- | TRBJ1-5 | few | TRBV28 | CASSFFSQPQHF | TGTGCCAGCAGTTTCTTTAGTCAGCCCCAGCATTTT
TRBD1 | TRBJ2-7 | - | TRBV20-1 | CSASSGQGVIEQYF | TGCAGTGCTAGCAGCGGACAGGGGGTCATCGAGCAGTACTTC
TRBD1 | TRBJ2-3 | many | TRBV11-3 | CASSLLGGPDTQYF | TGTGCCAGCAGCTTATTAGGGGGCCCAGATACGCAGTATTTT
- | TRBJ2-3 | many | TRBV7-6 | CASSLDRGGTDTQYF | TGTGCCAGCAGCTTAGATCGCGGAGGCACAGATACGCAGTATTTT
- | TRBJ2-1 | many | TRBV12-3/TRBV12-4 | CASSLGLEQFF | TGTGCCAGCAGTTTAGGGCTTGAGCAGTTCTTC
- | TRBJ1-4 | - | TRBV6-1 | CASSRNLATNEKLFF | TGTGCCAGCAGTAGAAACTTAGCAACTAATGAAAAACTGTTTTTT
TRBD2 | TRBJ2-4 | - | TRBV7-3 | CASRASGSERNIQYF | TGTGCCAGCAGGGCTAGCGGGAGCGAAAGAAACATTCAGTACTTC
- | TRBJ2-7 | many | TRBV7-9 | CASSYSTYEQYF | TGTGCCAGCAGCTACAGTACCTACGAGCAGTACTTC
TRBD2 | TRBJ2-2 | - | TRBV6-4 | CASRLTSGTGELFF | TGTGCCAGCAGACTGACTAGCGGGACCGGGGAGCTGTTTTTT
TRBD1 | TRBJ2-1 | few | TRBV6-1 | CASSERGQGYYNEQFF | TGTGCCAGCAGTGAGAGGGGACAGGGGTACTACAATGAGCAGTTCTTC
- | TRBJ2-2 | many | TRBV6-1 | CASREKGGTGELFF | TGTGCCAGCAGGGAGAAGGGGGGGACCGGGGAGCTGTTTTTT
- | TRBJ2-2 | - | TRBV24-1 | CATSSFVGELFF | TGTGCCACCAGTAGTTTCGTCGGGGAGCTGTTTTTT
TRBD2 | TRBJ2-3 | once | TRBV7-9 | CASSFTGTSGSRTQYF | TGTGCCAGCAGCTTCACCGGGACTAGCGGGAGTCGTACGCAGTATTTT
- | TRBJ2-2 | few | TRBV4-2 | CASSQVGGRSTGELFF | TGTGCCAGCAGCCAAGTGGGGGGCCGGAGCACCGGGGAGCTGTTTTTT
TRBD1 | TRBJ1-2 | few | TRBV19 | CASIPGTGQGGYTF | TGTGCCAGTATCCCCGGGACAGGTCAGGGTGGCTACACCTTC
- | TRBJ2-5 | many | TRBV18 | CASSNSGTATRLAQYF | TGTGCCAGCTCAAACTCCGGGACGGCAACGCGGTTGGCCCAGTACTTC
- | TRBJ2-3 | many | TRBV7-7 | CASSLRGAGDTQYF | TGTGCTAGCAGCTTGCGGGGCGCCGGAGATACGCAGTATTTT
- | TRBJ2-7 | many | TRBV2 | CASRAQGGEGEQYF | TGTGCCAGCAGGGCACAGGGAGGTGAGGGCGAGCAGTACTTC
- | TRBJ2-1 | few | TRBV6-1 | CASRGLTRPYNEQFF | TGTGCCAGCAGAGGATTGACTCGTCCCTACAATGAGCAGTTCTTC
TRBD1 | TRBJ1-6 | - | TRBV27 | CASSYARGISPLHF | TGTGCCAGCAGTTACGCCAGGGGGATTTCACCCCTCCACTTT
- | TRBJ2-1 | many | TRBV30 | CAFPVSYNEQFF | TGTGCCTTCCCAGTCTCCTACAATGAGCAGTTCTTC
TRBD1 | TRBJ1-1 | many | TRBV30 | CAWRGQVSEAFF | TGTGCCTGGAGGGGACAGGTTTCTGAAGCTTTCTTT
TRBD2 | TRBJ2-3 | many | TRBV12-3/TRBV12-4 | CASRRTSGRGTDTQYF | TGTGCCAGCAGGCGGACTAGCGGGAGGGGCACAGATACGCAGTATTTT
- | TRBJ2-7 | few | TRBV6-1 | CASTKGYEQYF | TGTGCCAGCACCAAGGGGTACGAGCAGTACTTC
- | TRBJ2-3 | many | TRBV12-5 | CASGSGTYSTDTQYF | TGTGCTAGTGGGTCCGGGACTTATAGCACAGATACGCAGTATTTT
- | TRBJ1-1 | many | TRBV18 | CASSRQGTEAFF | TGTGCCAGCTCACGGCAGGGCACTGAAGCTTTCTTT
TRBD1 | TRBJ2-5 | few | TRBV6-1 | CASNNPGQGQETQYF | TGTGCCAGCAACAACCCGGGACAGGGCCAAGAGACCCAGTACTTC
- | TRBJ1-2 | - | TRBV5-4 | CASSLDGGYTF | TGTGCCAGCAGCTTGGATGGAGGCTACACCTTC
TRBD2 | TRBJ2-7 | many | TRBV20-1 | CSASRLAGGGGYEQYF | TGCAGTGCTAGTAGACTAGCGGGAGGCGGCGGCTACGAGCAGTACTTC
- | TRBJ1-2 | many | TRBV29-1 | CNAAVGQDGYTF | TGCAACGCGGCCGTGGGTCAGGATGGCTACACCTTC
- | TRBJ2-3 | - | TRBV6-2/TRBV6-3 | CGSSDSSWTQYF | TGTGGCAGCAGTGACTCAAGCTGGACGCAGTATTTT
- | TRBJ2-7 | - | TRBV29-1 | CSVARTASHEQYF | TGCAGCGTTGCGAGGACAGCGTCGCACGAGCAGTACTTC
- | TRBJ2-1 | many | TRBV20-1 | CSANKRRGVGHNEQFF | TGCAGTGCCAACAAGCGGAGGGGAGTGGGCCACAATGAGCAGTTCTTC
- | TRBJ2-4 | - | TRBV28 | CASSLPGWGSGKNIQYF | TGTGCCAGCAGTCTTCCAGGGTGGGGCTCTGGCAAAAACATTCAGTACTTC
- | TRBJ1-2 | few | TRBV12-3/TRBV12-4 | CASSSSSNYGYTF | TGTGCCAGCAGCTCAAGCTCTAACTATGGCTACACCTTC
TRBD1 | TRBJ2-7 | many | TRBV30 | CAWSRGPIISYEQYF | TGTGCCTGGAGTAGGGGGCCGATAATCTCCTACGAGCAGTACTTC